The 29 T cell receptor beta chains below all came from one sample that was sequenced in a study of chemoradiotherapy in HPV16-positive cancers. TCRdb's copy holds only in-frame clones and misses some; the assay was immunoSEQ multiplex PCR. The table has approximately 30,000 clones, more than 85% seen once. Sequencing was performed on blood, taken from a patient who underwent chemoradiotherapy. Receptors were obtained from a human donor with HPV-associated anogenital cancer.

The chain recombines TRBV27 with TRBJ2-7; 7 bases match TRBD2. The V gene end was trimmed by 4 bases and the J gene end by 4 bases; junction bases not matched to a gene: 10. Germline CDR1 and CDR2: MNHEY and SMNVEV (reference sequence). The CDR3 runs 15 residues. The CDR3 sequence is CASSYQAAGPYEQYF. The CDR3 DNA is TGTGCCAGCAGTTACCAGGCAGCGGGGCCGTACGAGCAGTACTTC.

The chain is built from TRBV28 and TRBJ1-4, with a possible D match to TRBD1 (5 bases). The CDR3 is 15 residues long. V shed 7 bases and J shed 3 bases, with 15 bases lying between them. Germline-derived CDR1 and CDR2 are MDHEN and SYDVKM. CDR3: CASTSPTAANEKLFF. DNA for the CDR3: TGTGCCAGCACTTCACCGACAGCTGCTAATGAAAAACTGTTTTTT.

This sequence joins TRBV5-4 and TRBJ1-2; D gene uncertain. V lost 0 bases, J lost 0 bases, and 6 bases lay in between. Germline CDR1 SGHNT, CDR2 YYREEE (reference sequence). This CDR3 is built from 14 residues. The CDR3, as DNA: TGTGCCAGCAGCTTGGACAGATCTAACTATGGCTACACCTTC. It translates to CASSLDRSNYGYTF.

The chain uses TRBV7-6 and TRBJ1-4; 7 positions match TRBD1. From germline, CDR1 is SGHVS and CDR2 FNYEAQ. This CDR3 comprises 15 residues. J gave up 8 bases and V 4 bases, and 10 bases lay outside the gene matches. The CDR3 DNA is TGTGCCAGCAGCTCCCAGGGGGGGCTTAGCGAAAAACTGTTTTTT. Residues: CASSSQGGLSEKLFF. Full variable domain (missing parts from reference TRBV7-6 and TRBJ1-4): GAGVSQSPRYKVTKRGQDVALRCDPISGHVSLYWYRQALGQGPEFLTYFNYEAQQDKSGLPNDRFSAERPEGSISTLTIQRTEQRDSAMYRCASSSQGGLSEKLFFGSGTQLSVL.

The V and J genes are TRBV27 and TRBJ1-1; 9 nucleotides align to TRBD1. The V gene's germline CDR1 is MNHEY and CDR2 SMNVEV (reference sequence). The CDR3 sequence is 15 residues long. J was trimmed by 0 bases and V by 5 bases; bases with no gene match: 4. The CDR3 sequence is CASSPRDRVNTEAFF. In DNA, the CDR3 is TGTGCCAGCAGTCCCCGGGACAGGGTGAACACTGAAGCTTTCTTT.

The chain uses TRBV18 and TRBJ1-3; D remains unclear. The germline V gene has CDR1 KGHSH and CDR2 LQKENI. V lost 1 base and J lost 4, with 11 bases in between. The length of the CDR3 is 15 residues. The CDR3 sequence is CASSPQGGGGNTIYF. DNA of the CDR3: TGTGCCAGCTCACCACAGGGAGGCGGCGGAAACACCATATATTTT.

The chain recombines TRBV19 with TRBJ1-5; D gene uncertain. The CDR3 loop spans 13 amino acids. CDR1 LNHDA and CDR2 SQIVND come from the germline V gene (reference sequence). The V end was cut by 3 bases, the J end by 7 bases, with 10 bases between. The CDR3 region has the DNA TGTGCCAGTAGTATCGGGAGGGAACAGCCCCAGCATTTT. It codes for CASSIGREQPQHF.

V usage is TRBV5-1 and J usage is TRBJ2-3; D is perhaps TRBD1 or TRBD2 (6 bases each). V lost 1 base and J 3 bases, leaving 15 bases between the germline ends. Germline loops: CDR1 SGHRS, CDR2 YFSETQ. The CDR3 is made up of 16 amino acids. For the CDR3, the DNA is TGCGCCAGCAGCTTGACCGGGGGCGGTAGGACAGATACGCAGTATTTT. Translation: CASSLTGGGRTDTQYF.

This clone was detected a few times. V is TRBV5-4 and J is TRBJ2-7; D unresolved. The CDR3 runs 13 residues. Germline lookup yields CDR1 SGHNT and CDR2 YYREEE (reference sequence). V lost 3 bases and J 5 bases, leaving 12 bases between the germline ends. Here the CDR3 DNA reads TGTGCCAGCAGCTCCCCCTCGATCGACGAGCAGTACTTC. Protein: CASSSPSIDEQYF. Full variable domain (outside the CDR3, taken from reference TRBV5-4 and TRBJ2-7): ETGVTQSPTHLIKTRGQQVTLRCSSQSGHNTVSWYQQALGQGPQFIFQYYREEENGRGNFPPRFSGLQFPNYSSELNVNALELDDSALYLCASSSPSIDEQYFGPGTRLTVT.

V is TRBV5-1 and J is TRBJ2-1; 10 positions agree with TRBD2. This CDR3 spans 18 amino acids. CDR1 and CDR2 from the germline V gene are SGHRS and YFSETQ. The junction had 17 bases not matched to a gene; V was cut back by 6 bases and J by 5 bases. CDR3 region: CASTTSIIAGGVDNEQFF. CDR3 sequence (DNA): TGCGCCAGCACAACCTCTATTATAGCGGGAGGAGTTGACAATGAGCAGTTCTTC. Combining the CDR3 with reference TRBV5-1 and TRBJ2-1 gives the whole variable domain KAGVTQTPRYLIKTRGQQVTLSCSPISGHRSVSWYQQTPGQGLQFLFEYFSETQRNKGNFPGRFSGRQFSNSRSEMNVSTLELGDSALYLCASTTSIIAGGVDNEQFFGPGTRLTVL.

The chain links TRBV9 to TRBJ2-3; D not resolved. Germline assignment: CDR1 SGDLS and CDR2 YYNGEE. The CDR3 is 12 residues long. V lost 3 bases and J lost 3, with 5 bases in between. In DNA, the CDR3 is TGTGCCAGCAGCGGGCTAACAGATACGCAGTATTTT. Protein sequence: CASSGLTDTQYF. Looking up the rest from reference TRBV9 and TRBJ2-3 gives the full variable domain: DSGVTQTPKHLITATGQRVTLRCSPRSGDLSVYWYQQSLDQGLQFLIQYYNGEERAKGNILERFSAQQFPDLHSELNLSSLELGDSALYFCASSGLTDTQYFGPGTRLTVL.

V and J are TRBV7-2 and TRBJ2-1; D is undetermined. V lost 5 bases and J 1 base, leaving 9 bases between the germline ends. This CDR3 contains 14 residues. From germline, CDR1 is SGHTA and CDR2 FQGNSA. CDR3 region: CASSPFGSYNEQFF. The CDR3 DNA reads as TGTGCCAGCAGCCCCTTTGGTTCCTACAATGAGCAGTTCTTC.

V gene TRBV7-3 combines with J gene TRBJ2-1; 9 bases match TRBD2. V shed 6 bases, J shed 7 bases, and the junction held 10 bases outside the gene matches. CDR1 and CDR2 from the germline V gene are SGHTA and FQGTGA. This CDR3 spans 15 amino acids. For the CDR3, the DNA is TGTGCCAGCAGTTACTCAGGGACTAGCCGTAATGAGCAGTTCTTC. Translating gives CASSYSGTSRNEQFF.

This clone has just one count. The V call is TRBV19, the J call TRBJ2-7; the D gene is possibly TRBD2 (6 bases). Trimming removed 3 bases from V and 1 base from J, with 22 bases in between. This CDR3 has 18 amino acids. CDR1 LNHDA and CDR2 SQIVND come from the germline V gene (reference sequence). The CDR3, as DNA: TGTGCCAGTAGTATCTCCTTGGGCGGGGCCGGCAAATCCTACGAGCAGTACTTC. This translates into CASSISLGGAGKSYEQYF.

The chain is built from TRBV19 and TRBJ1-2, with D hard to call. This CDR3 has 16 amino acids. V shed 6 bases and J shed 1 base, with 18 bases lying between them. The germline V gene encodes CDR1 LNHDA and CDR2 SQIVND (reference sequence). CDR3 in DNA: TGTGCCAGTAGAATGGGCGTTGTGGGCTATAACTATGGCTACACCTTC. As protein: CASRMGVVGYNYGYTF.

J is TRBJ1-1 and V is TRBV6-6; tentatively, D is TRBD1 (6 bases). Germline V CDR1 and CDR2: MNHNY, SVGAGI (reference sequence). Trimming pared 6 bases from V and 0 bases from J, leaving 14 bases between. There are 15 residues in the CDR3. The CDR3 is CASRHLDSLNTEAFF. CDR3 sequence (DNA): TGTGCCAGCAGGCACCTGGACAGCTTGAACACTGAAGCTTTCTTT.

Here the CDR3 reads CASTDSFQPQHF. The CDR3 DNA sequence: TGTGCCAGTACCGACAGCTTTCAGCCCCAGCATTTT. The chain uses TRBV19 and TRBJ1-5; D possibly corresponds to TRBD1 (5 bases). This CDR3 is 12 amino acids long. Trimming took 7 bases from V and 6 from J, leaving 10 bases between them. In germline, CDR1 is LNHDA, CDR2 SQIVND (reference sequence). Combining the CDR3 with reference TRBV19 and TRBJ1-5 gives the whole variable domain DGGITQSPKYLFRKEGQNVTLSCEQNLNHDAMYWYRQDPGQGLRLIYYSQIVNDFQKGDIAEGYSVSREKKESFPLTVTSAQKNPTAFYLCASTDSFQPQHFGDGTRLSIL.

V gene TRBV7-2 combines with J gene TRBJ2-1, with D unclear. Between the trimmed V and J ends, which lost 3 bases and 9 bases, there was a span of 15 bases. From germline, CDR1 is SGHTA and CDR2 FQGNSA. The CDR3 loop spans 14 amino acids. The CDR3 spells CASSFAQELGEQFF. Written as DNA, the CDR3 is TGTGCCAGCAGCTTCGCCCAGGAGCTTGGTGAGCAGTTCTTC.

The rearrangement uses TRBV5-1 and TRBJ1-1, with TRBD1 matching 8 bases. Germline CDR1 reads SGHRS; CDR2 reads YFSETQ. After removal of 3 bases from V and 1 base from J, the junction contained 5 bases not matched to a gene. CDR3 length: 15 amino acids. In DNA, the CDR3 is TGCGCCAGCAGCTCCCCCGGGACAGGGAACACTGAAGCTTTCTTT. Its translation: CASSSPGTGNTEAFF.

The chain uses TRBV7-3 and TRBJ2-5; TRBD2 matches at 8 bases. Germline assignment: CDR1 SGHTA and CDR2 FQGTGA. CDR3 length: 13 amino acids. Trimming took 5 bases from V and 5 from J; bases not matched to a gene: 4. CDR3 nucleotides: TGTGCCAGCAGCCCGACGGGAGGGGAGACCCAGTACTTC. Protein product: CASSPTGGETQYF.

This chain connects TRBV29-1 to TRBJ2-1; D may be TRBD1 (6 bases). The germline gives CDR1 SQVTM, CDR2 ANQGSEA. This CDR3 contains 11 residues. Trimming pared 3 bases from V and 10 bases from J, leaving 10 bases between. The CDR3 DNA reads TGCAGCGTTGATTCTGGGGGCGAGCAGTTCTTC. Its translation: CSVDSGGEQFF.

A few counts support this clone. The chain joins TRBV7-9 to TRBJ1-5, with a possible D match to TRBD1 (5 bases). Trimming left V 5 bases short and J 0 bases short, with 11 bases between. Germline V gene lookup returns CDR1 SEHNR and CDR2 FQNEAQ (reference sequence). The CDR3 contains 15 residues. CDR3 amino acids: CASSPAGHSNQPQHF. CDR3 coding DNA: TGTGCCAGCAGCCCCGCAGGACATAGCAATCAGCCCCAGCATTTT. The full variable domain, with the rest looked up from reference TRBV7-9 and TRBJ1-5, is DTGVSQNPRHKITKRGQNVTFRCDPISEHNRLYWYRQTLGQGPEFLTYFQNEAQLEKSRLLSDRFSAERPKGSFSTLEIQRTEQGDSAMYLCASSPAGHSNQPQHFGDGTRLSIL.

This sequence joins TRBV7-9 and TRBJ1-6, with TRBD1 matching over 7 bases. The CDR3 has 15 amino acids. The junction had 2 bases not matched to a gene; V was cut back by 1 base and J by 5 bases. CDR1 is SEHNR and CDR2 is FQNEAQ in the germline V gene (reference sequence). CDR3 amino acids: CASSLVGTDNSPLHF. CDR3 coding DNA: TGTGCCAGCAGCTTAGTCGGGACAGATAATTCACCCCTCCACTTT.

The chain links TRBV18 to TRBJ2-1; TRBD1 matches at 7 bases. Germline V gives CDR1 KGHSH, CDR2 LQKENI. The CDR3 has 15 residues. Trimming cost V 3 bases and J 2 bases; bases outside gene matches: 4. CDR3: CASSPHDRAYNEQFF. DNA for the CDR3: TGTGCCAGCTCACCCCATGACAGGGCCTACAATGAGCAGTTCTTC. Complete variable domain (other parts from reference TRBV18 and TRBJ2-1): NAGVMQNPRHLVRRRGQEARLRCSPMKGHSHVYWYRQLPEEGLKFMVYLQKENIIDESGMPKERFSAEFPKEGPSILRIQQVVRGDSAAYFCASSPHDRAYNEQFFGPGTRLTVL.

This chain connects TRBV2 to TRBJ2-2; no reliable D call. In germline, CDR1 is SNHLY, CDR2 FYNNEI. The CDR3 has 12 amino acids. Deletions cut 5 bases from V and 7 bases from J, with 8 bases between. The CDR3 bases are TGTGCCAGCAGTCACGAGGACGGGGAGCTGTTTTTT. This codes for CASSHEDGELFF.

The V and J genes are TRBV11-2 and TRBJ2-1; 7 nucleotides align to TRBD2. After removal of 7 bases from V and 3 bases from J, the junction contained 18 bases not matched to a gene. Germline V gene data show CDR1 as SGHAT and CDR2 as FQNNGV. This CDR3 has 18 amino acids. The CDR3 loop reads CASTPREDPNRLYNEQFF. The CDR3 DNA follows: TGTGCCAGCACCCCACGGGAGGACCCCAATCGGCTCTACAATGAGCAGTTCTTC.

The gene calls are TRBV7-2 and TRBJ1-5; D is uncertain. This CDR3 is built from 12 residues. The ends were cut back, 1 base at V and 3 bases at J, with 1 base in the middle. CDR1 SGHTA and CDR2 FQGNSA come from the germline V gene. The CDR3 sequence is CASSLDNQPQHF. CDR3 sequence (DNA): TGTGCCAGCAGCTTAGACAATCAGCCCCAGCATTTT.

The rearrangement links TRBV14 to TRBJ2-5; D call uncertain. The V and J ends lost 3 bases and 2 bases respectively, with 19 bases between them. The CDR3 totals 17 residues. Germline V gene data show CDR1 as SGHDN and CDR2 as FVKESK. This CDR3 reads CASSHVRSTGQQETQYF. In DNA form, the CDR3 reads TGTGCCAGCAGCCATGTGCGGAGCACGGGTCAGCAAGAGACCCAGTACTTC.

On this clone itself: In the same sample, other DNA sequences code for this CDR3. The chain employs TRBV29-1 and TRBJ1-1; 8 nucleotides agree with TRBD1. Germline assignment: CDR1 SQVTM and CDR2 ANQGSEA. The CDR3 runs 13 residues. With 3 bases clipped from V and 3 bases from J, the junction kept 3 bases outside the gene matches. This CDR3 is CSVDETGDTEAFF. The CDR3 nucleotides are TGCAGCGTTGACGAGACAGGGGACACTGAAGCTTTCTTT.